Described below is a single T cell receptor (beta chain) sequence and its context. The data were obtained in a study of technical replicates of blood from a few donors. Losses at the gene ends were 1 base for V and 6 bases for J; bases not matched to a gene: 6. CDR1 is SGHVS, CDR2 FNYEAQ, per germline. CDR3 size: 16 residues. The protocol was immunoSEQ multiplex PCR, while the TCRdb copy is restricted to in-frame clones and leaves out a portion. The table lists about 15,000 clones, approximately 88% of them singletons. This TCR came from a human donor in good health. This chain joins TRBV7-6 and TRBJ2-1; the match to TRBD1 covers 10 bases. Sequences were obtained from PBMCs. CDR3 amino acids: CASSLEGTGALNEQFF. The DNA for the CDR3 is TGTGCCAGCAGCTTAGAAGGGACAGGGGCGCTCAATGAGCAGTTCTTC. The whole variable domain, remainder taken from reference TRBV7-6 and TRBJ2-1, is GAGVSQSPRYKVTKRGQDVALRCDPISGHVSLYWYRQALGQGPEFLTYFNYEAQQDKSGLPNDRFSAERPEGSISTLTIQRTEQRDSAMYRCASSLEGTGALNEQFFGPGTRLTVL.